A selection of T cell receptor beta chains follows, all from one sample in a study of CD8+ T cells in alopecia areata. Assay: immunoSEQ multiplex PCR; the TCRdb copy retains only in-frame clones and omits some. The sample shows about 150,000 clones, around 50% of them seen only once. Sample: CD8+ T cells sorted from blood, taken at week 0. The receptors shown here come from a human donor with alopecia areata. Both conserved end residues are part of each CDR3. The D gene is left open where the match is weak. Size is stated for part of the rows, as once, few or many counts, or as a class when the clone is expanded.

V gene	D gene	clone size	J gene	CDR3 protein	CDR3 DNA
TRBV29-1	-	-	TRBJ1-6	CSVSVRGALHF	TGCAGCGTCTCGGTCAGGGGTGCCCTCCACTTT
TRBV29-1	-	-	TRBJ1-1	CSIGGRHYTEAFF	TGCAGCATAGGGGGGCGGCACTACACTGAAGCTTTCTTT
TRBV27	TRBD1	-	TRBJ2-5	CASSLSGTGKISEAQYF	TGTGCCAGCAGTTTATCGGGGACAGGGAAGATTTCGGAGGCCCAGTACTTC
TRBV10-2	TRBD1	once	TRBJ1-2	CASRDRGQGKGYTF	TGCGCCAGCAGAGACCGTGGACAGGGTAAAGGCTACACCTTC
TRBV7-8	-	once	TRBJ1-5	CASSLGQVNQPQHF	TGTGCCAGCAGCTTAGGACAGGTCAATCAGCCCCAGCATTTT
TRBV27	TRBD1	-	TRBJ2-3	CASRHTPTGGTDTQYF	TGTGCCAGCAGGCACACCCCGACAGGGGGCACAGATACGCAGTATTTT
TRBV15	-	-	TRBJ2-2	CATSRAYTGELFF	TGTGCCACCAGCAGGGCATACACCGGGGAGCTGTTTTTT
TRBV6-1	-	few	TRBJ1-2	CASSEDGDGYTF	TGTGCCAGCAGTGAAGACGGGGATGGCTACACCTTC
TRBV4-3	TRBD2	once	TRBJ2-7	CASSQEAGVVEQYF	TGCGCCAGCAGCCAAGAGGCGGGGGTCGTGGAGCAGTACTTC
TRBV7-2	-	-	TRBJ1-1	CASSLTGIEAFF	TGTGCCAGCAGCTTGACGGGGATTGAAGCTTTCTTT
TRBV6-1	-	-	TRBJ2-6	CASSEPNRGPGANVLTF	TGTGCCAGCAGTGAACCCAATCGGGGGCCTGGGGCCAACGTCCTGACTTTC
TRBV2	-	few	TRBJ1-1	CASSLRGTEAFF	TGTGCCAGCAGCCTACGGGGGACTGAAGCTTTCTTT
TRBV6-4	-	-	TRBJ1-2	CASSDSSEGINYGYTF	TGTGCCAGCAGTGACTCCTCGGAGGGGATTAACTATGGCTACACCTTC
TRBV29-1	-	few	TRBJ1-1	CSVEDSRPGGTEAFF	TGCAGCGTTGAAGATAGCAGGCCGGGTGGGACTGAAGCTTTCTTT
TRBV29-1	-	-	TRBJ2-1	CSVSGTSGNEQFF	TGCAGCGTCTCAGGAACAAGCGGCAATGAGCAGTTCTTC
TRBV11-2	-	-	TRBJ1-5	CASSPGQGGSNQPQHF	TGTGCCAGCAGCCCAGGCCAGGGAGGGAGCAATCAGCCCCAGCATTTT